The subject of this entry is one TCR beta chain. Germline V lookup: CDR1 MDHEN, CDR2 SYDVKM. Trimming left V 7 bases short and J 2 bases short, with 14 bases between. CDR3 length: 14 amino acids. This entry is derived from a study of early T cells in non-severe SARS-CoV-2 infection. Molecules of cDNA were individually given unique molecular identifiers that were attached to them. TCRdb itself ran the 5' RACE reads through MiXCR, one entry per CDR3 protein. Of tens of thousands of distinct CDR3 sequences in the sample, over 9% were seen once. This sequence joins TRBV28 and TRBJ2-5; tentative D call: TRBD1 (6 bases). The TCR sequence derives from an adult who was a healthcare worker with PCR-confirmed SARS-CoV-2 infection or an uninfected control (not recorded which). Sequences were derived from whole blood, sampled at baseline. The CDR3 protein is CASIQRTVQETQYF. As DNA, the CDR3 is TGTGCCAGCATCCAGAGGACAGTACAAGAGACCCAGTACTTC. The whole variable domain, filled in from reference TRBV28 and TRBJ2-5, reads DVKVTQSSRYLVKRTGEKVFLECVQDMDHENMFWYRQDPGLGLRLIYFSYDVKMKEKGDIPEGYSVSREKKERFSLILESASTNQTSMYLCASIQRTVQETQYFGPGTRLLVL.